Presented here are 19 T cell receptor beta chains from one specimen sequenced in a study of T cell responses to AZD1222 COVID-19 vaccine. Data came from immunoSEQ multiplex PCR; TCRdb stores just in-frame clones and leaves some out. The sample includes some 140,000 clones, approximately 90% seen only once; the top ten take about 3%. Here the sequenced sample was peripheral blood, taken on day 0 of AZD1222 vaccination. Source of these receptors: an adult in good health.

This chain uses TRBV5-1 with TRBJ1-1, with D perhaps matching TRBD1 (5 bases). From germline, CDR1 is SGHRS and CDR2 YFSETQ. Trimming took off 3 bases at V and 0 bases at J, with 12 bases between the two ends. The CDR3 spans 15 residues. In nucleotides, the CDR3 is TGCGCCAGCAGCTCCACCCGGACACTGAACACTGAAGCTTTCTTT. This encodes CASSSTRTLNTEAFF.

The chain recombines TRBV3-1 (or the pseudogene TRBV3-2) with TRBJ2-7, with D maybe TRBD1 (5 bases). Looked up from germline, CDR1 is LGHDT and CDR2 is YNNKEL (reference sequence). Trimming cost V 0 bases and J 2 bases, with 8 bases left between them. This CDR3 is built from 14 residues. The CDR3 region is CASSQDTGTYEQYF. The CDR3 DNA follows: TGTGCCAGCAGCCAAGATACAGGAACCTACGAGCAGTACTTC.

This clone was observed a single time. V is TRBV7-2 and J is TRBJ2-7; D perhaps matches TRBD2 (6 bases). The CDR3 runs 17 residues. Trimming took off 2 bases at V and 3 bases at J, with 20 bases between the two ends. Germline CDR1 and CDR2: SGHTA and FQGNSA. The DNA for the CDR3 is TGTGCCAGCAGCTTAAAAGCTTTTGGAGGGACCGGCTACGAGCAGTACTTC. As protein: CASSLKAFGGTGYEQYF.

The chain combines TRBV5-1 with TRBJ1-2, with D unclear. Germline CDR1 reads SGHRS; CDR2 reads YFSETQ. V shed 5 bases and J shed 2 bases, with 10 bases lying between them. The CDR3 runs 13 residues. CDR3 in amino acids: CASRNGINYGYTF. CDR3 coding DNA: TGCGCCAGCAGAAACGGGATAAACTATGGCTACACCTTC. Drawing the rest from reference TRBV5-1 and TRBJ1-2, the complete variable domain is KAGVTQTPRYLIKTRGQQVTLSCSPISGHRSVSWYQQTPGQGLQFLFEYFSETQRNKGNFPGRFSGRQFSNSRSEMNVSTLELGDSALYLCASRNGINYGYTFGSGTRLTVV.

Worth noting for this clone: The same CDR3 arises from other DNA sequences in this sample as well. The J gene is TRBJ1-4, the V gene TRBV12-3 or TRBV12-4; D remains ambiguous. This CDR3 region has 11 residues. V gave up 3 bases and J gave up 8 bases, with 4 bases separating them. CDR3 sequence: CASSFGEKLFF. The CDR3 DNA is TGTGCCAGCAGTTTTGGGGAAAAACTGTTTTTT.

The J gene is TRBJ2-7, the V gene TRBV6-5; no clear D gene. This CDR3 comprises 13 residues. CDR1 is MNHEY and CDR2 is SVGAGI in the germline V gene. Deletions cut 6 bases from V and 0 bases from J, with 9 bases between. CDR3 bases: TGTGCCAGCAGGGTCTACGGCTCCTACGAGCAGTACTTC. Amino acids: CASRVYGSYEQYF.

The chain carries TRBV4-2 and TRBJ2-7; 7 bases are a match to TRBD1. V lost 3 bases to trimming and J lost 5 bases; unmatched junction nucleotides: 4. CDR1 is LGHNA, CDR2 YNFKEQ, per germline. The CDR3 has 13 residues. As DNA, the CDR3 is TGTGCCAGCAGCCAGACAGGGTTTAACGAGCAGTACTTC. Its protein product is CASSQTGFNEQYF.

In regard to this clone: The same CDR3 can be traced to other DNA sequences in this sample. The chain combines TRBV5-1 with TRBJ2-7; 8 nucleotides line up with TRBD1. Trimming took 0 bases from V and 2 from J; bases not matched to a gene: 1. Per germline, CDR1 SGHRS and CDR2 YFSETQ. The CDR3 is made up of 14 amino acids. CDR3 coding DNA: TGCGCCAGCAGCTTGGGGACAGGGACCTACGAGCAGTACTTC. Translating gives CASSLGTGTYEQYF.

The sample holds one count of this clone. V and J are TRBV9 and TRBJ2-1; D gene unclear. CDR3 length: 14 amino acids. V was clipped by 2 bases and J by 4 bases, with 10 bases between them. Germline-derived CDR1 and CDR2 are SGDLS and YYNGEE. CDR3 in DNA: TGTGCCAGCAGCGTGGCCACAAGGTACAATGAGCAGTTCTTC. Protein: CASSVATRYNEQFF.

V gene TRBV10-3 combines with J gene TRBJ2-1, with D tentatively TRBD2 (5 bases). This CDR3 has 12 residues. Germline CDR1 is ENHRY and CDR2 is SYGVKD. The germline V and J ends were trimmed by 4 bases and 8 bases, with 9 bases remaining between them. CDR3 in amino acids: CAISASSDEQFF. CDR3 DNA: TGTGCCATCAGTGCTAGCAGTGATGAGCAGTTCTTC.

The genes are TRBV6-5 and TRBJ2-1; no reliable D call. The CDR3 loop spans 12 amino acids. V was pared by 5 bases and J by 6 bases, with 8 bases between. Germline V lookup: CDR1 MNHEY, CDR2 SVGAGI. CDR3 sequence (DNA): TGTGCCAGCAGTCCCTCCGCCAATGAGCAGTTCTTC. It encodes CASSPSANEQFF.

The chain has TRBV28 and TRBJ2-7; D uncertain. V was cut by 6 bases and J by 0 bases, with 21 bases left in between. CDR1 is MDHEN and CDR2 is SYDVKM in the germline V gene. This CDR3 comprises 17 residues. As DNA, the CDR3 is TGTGCCAGCAGCCCCCGGACCGGATCGGCCAGCTCCTACGAGCAGTACTTC. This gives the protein CASSPRTGSASSYEQYF.

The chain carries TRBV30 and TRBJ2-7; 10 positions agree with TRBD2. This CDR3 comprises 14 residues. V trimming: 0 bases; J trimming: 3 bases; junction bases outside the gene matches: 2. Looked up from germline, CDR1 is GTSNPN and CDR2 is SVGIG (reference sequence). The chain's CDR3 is CAWSVLAGIYEQYF. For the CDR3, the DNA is TGTGCCTGGAGTGTACTAGCGGGGATCTACGAGCAGTACTTC.

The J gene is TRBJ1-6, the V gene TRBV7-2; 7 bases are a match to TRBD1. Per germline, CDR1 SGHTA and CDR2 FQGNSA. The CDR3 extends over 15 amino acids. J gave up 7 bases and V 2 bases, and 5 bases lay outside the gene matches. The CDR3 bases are TGTGCCAGCAGCTTACGGGGACAGACAAATTCACCCCTCCACTTT. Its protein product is CASSLRGQTNSPLHF.

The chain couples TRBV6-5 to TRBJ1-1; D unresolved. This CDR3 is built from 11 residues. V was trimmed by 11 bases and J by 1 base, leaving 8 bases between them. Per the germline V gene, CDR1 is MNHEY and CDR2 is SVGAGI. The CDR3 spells CASRGNTEAFF. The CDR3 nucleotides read TGTGCCTCAAGAGGGAACACTGAAGCTTTCTTT.

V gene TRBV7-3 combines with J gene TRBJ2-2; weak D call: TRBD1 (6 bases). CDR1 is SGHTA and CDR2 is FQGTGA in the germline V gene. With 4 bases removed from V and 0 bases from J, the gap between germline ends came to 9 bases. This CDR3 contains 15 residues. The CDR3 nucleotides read TGTGCCAGCAGCTACGGGACAACGAACACCGGGGAGCTGTTTTTT. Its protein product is CASSYGTTNTGELFF.

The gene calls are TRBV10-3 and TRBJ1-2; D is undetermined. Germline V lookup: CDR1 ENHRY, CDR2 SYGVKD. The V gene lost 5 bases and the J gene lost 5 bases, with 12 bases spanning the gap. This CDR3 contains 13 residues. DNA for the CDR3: TGTGCCATCAGTTCCCGGGCGGAATATGGCTACACCTTC. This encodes CAISSRAEYGYTF.

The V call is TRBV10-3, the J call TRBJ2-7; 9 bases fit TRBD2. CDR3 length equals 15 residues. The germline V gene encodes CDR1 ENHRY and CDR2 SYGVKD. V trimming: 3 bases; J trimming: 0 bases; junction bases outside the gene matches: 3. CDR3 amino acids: CAISDGSGGSYEQYF. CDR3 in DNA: TGTGCCATCAGTGACGGTAGCGGGGGCTCCTACGAGCAGTACTTC.

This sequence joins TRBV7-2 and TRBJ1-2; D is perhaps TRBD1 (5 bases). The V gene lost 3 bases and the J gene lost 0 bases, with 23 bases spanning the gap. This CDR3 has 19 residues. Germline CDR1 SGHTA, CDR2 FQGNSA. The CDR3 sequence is CASSFATLSTVPANYGYTF. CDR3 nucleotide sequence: TGTGCCAGCAGCTTTGCCACCCTCTCGACAGTTCCAGCTAACTATGGCTACACCTTC.